The clone carrying this TCR beta chain appeared many times. What it binds is not known. These data are taken from a study of early T cells in non-severe SARS-CoV-2 infection. About the research overall: Whole-blood bulk RNA, unsorted, was sequenced, and chains were unpaired. Points from the study as a whole: Anti-spike CD8 specificities were favored by VDJdb matching, whose results missed private and CD4 specificities.

Trimming cost V 2 bases and J 4 bases, with 18 bases left between them. The CDR3 has 17 amino acids. In germline, CDR1 is MNHEY, CDR2 SVGEGT. Attachment of unique molecular identifiers was made to individual cDNA molecules. TCRdb re-derived calls from the 5' RACE reads in MiXCR, one entry per CDR3 protein. The profile shows some 40,000 distinct CDR3 sequences, 4.5% to 5% of them singletons. The chain employs TRBV6-2 or TRBV6-3 and TRBJ2-1, with D perhaps TRBD1 (5 bases). The clonotype was recovered from an adult who was a healthcare worker with PCR-confirmed SARS-CoV-2 infection or an uninfected control (not recorded which). Sequences were obtained from whole blood. CDR3 loop: CASSYGGFRQTYNEQFF. The CDR3 DNA sequence: TGTGCCAGCAGTTACGGTGGCTTTCGACAGACTTACAATGAGCAGTTCTTC.